This is a list of T cell receptor beta chains from one sample in a study of cytomegalovirus exposure and HLA in healthy donors. TCRdb's copy holds only in-frame clones and misses some; the assay was immunoSEQ multiplex PCR. The data hold over 35,000 clones, with about 72% observed a single time. What was sequenced was PBMCs. The receptors shown here come from a man in his thirties or forties in good health and CMV-seronegative. Each CDR3 is given with its conserved first and last residue. A D gene is named only where the DNA matches it firmly. Rows give clone size only sometimes, using once, few, many, or a class for an expanded clone.

>TRBD2|-|TRBV7-9|TRBJ2-1
TGTGCCAGCAGCTTAATGGTAGCGGGCCTATCACCGGATGAGCAGTTCTTC
CASSLMVAGLSPDEQFF
>TRBD2|once|TRBV11-2|TRBJ2-3
TGTGCCAGCAGCCCGCGTACCTCTAGCGGGAGAAGAACAGATACGCAGTATTTT
CASSPRTSSGRRTDTQYF
>TRBD2|-|TRBV2|TRBJ2-5
TGTGCCAGCCTGGGACTAGCGGGAGAAGAGACCCAGTACTTC
CASLGLAGEETQYF
>TRBD1|-|TRBV7-7|TRBJ1-5
TGTGCCAGCAGTCAACCGGTGGGACAGGGAGAAGTCTATAGCAATCAGCCCCAGCATTTT
CASSQPVGQGEVYSNQPQHF
>-|-|TRBV11-2|TRBJ1-2
TGTGCCAGCAGCTCAGGGTTGGGGTATGGCTACACCTTC
CASSSGLGYGYTF
>TRBD2|-|TRBV5-1|TRBJ2-1
TGCGCCAGCAGCTTGGATATCGGACTAGCGGGAGGGACCGGGGAGTTCTTC
CASSLDIGLAGGTGEFF
>TRBD2|-|TRBV6-5|TRBJ2-3
TGTGCCAGCAGACCTCTAGCGGGTGTCACAGATACGCAGTATTTT
CASRPLAGVTDTQYF
>-|-|TRBV6-1|TRBJ1-3
TGTGCCAGCAGTGAAGGGTTCTACTCTGGAAACACCATATATTTT
CASSEGFYSGNTIYF
>-|-|TRBV28|TRBJ2-7
TGTGCCAACAGTCCTAACTACGAGCAGTACTTC
CANSPNYEQYF
>TRBD2|-|TRBV5-6|TRBJ2-3
TGTGCCAGCAGCTCCCGGGTAGCGGGAGCAGATACGCAGTATTTT
CASSSRVAGADTQYF
>-|-|TRBV9|TRBJ2-1
TGTGCCAGCAGCGTAGGTAGCGGCTACAATGAGCAGTTCTTC
CASSVGSGYNEQFF
>-|-|TRBV11-2|TRBJ2-7
TGTGCCAGCAGCTCGGGACTGCGCGAGCAGTACTTC
CASSSGLREQYF
>TRBD1|-|TRBV4-3|TRBJ2-3
TGCGCCAGCAGCCAAGATAGTCGACAGGGGGGGAAAGATACGCAGTATTTT
CASSQDSRQGGKDTQYF
>-|-|TRBV5-4|TRBJ2-2
TGTGCCAGCAGCTTTCATGGGGGGAGAGGGGAGCTGTTTTTT
CASSFHGGRGELFF
>TRBD1|-|TRBV2|TRBJ2-7
TGTGCCAGCAGTCGGGACAGGTCCGACTACGAGCAGTACTTC
CASSRDRSDYEQYF
>-|-|TRBV2|TRBJ2-7
TGTGCCAGCAGTGAGGGCCCCTACGAGCAGTACTTC
CASSEGPYEQYF
>-|-|TRBV7-2|TRBJ2-3
TGTGCCAGCAGCGCATTATCTAGGGATACGCAGTATTTT
CASSALSRDTQYF
>-|-|TRBV4-1|TRBJ2-7
TGCGCCAGCAGCCAAGTTAGCGGTAAAACCTACGAGCAGTACTTC
CASSQVSGKTYEQYF
>TRBD2|once|TRBV7-2|TRBJ2-7
TGTGCCAGCAACAATTTCGGGACCGGAGTAGCGGGAGGGTACGAGCAGTACTTC
CASNNFGTGVAGGYEQYF
>TRBD2|-|TRBV18|TRBJ2-1
TGTGCCAGCTCACTAAAACCCCCGGGACTAGCGGGAGATGAGCAGTTCTTC
CASSLKPPGLAGDEQFF
>-|-|TRBV5-1|TRBJ1-4
TGCGCCAGCAGCCCCCGCGGGCGGGGGGCCCAAGAAAAACTGTTTTTT
CASSPRGRGAQEKLFF
>-|-|TRBV25-1|TRBJ2-7
TGTGCCAGCAGGGCCCTCAGCGGGGAGCAGTACTTC
CASRALSGEQYF
>-|-|TRBV7-2|TRBJ1-2
TGTGCCAGCAGCGAAACAGGGTATCGGAACTATGGCTACACCTTC
CASSETGYRNYGYTF
>TRBD2|-|TRBV30|TRBJ2-7
TGTGCCTGGAGTGCGGGAGGCTCCTACGAGCAGTACTTC
CAWSAGGSYEQYF
>-|-|TRBV5-1|TRBJ2-7
TGCGCCAGCAGCTTGCCCCCGGACGAGCAGTACTTC
CASSLPPDEQYF
>-|-|TRBV5-1|TRBJ1-5
TGCGCCAGCAGCTTGGCCGGGGGAAATCAGCCCCAGCATTTT
CASSLAGGNQPQHF
>-|few|TRBV6-5|TRBJ2-1
TGTGCCAGCAGTCCGAGGCGGAGTTTAAATGAGCAGTTCTTC
CASSPRRSLNEQFF
>-|few|TRBV10-2|TRBJ2-7
TGCGCCAGCAACCACCGCGGGGAATACGAGCAGTACTTC
CASNHRGEYEQYF
>-|-|TRBV29-1|TRBJ1-1
TGCAGCGGGGGGGGGACTGAAGCTTTCTTT
CSGGGTEAFF